Below, 15 T cell receptor beta chains from the same sample are listed, as sequenced in a study of OX40 agonist ivuxolimab in advanced cancers. Only in-frame clones appear in the TCRdb table, and some are missing; sequencing was by immunoSEQ multiplex PCR. Counted here are about 64,000 clones, about 90% occurring once; the ten biggest clones make up under 1.5%. The sample here was CD4+ or CD8+ T cells sorted from blood, taken in a trial of the OX40 agonist ivuxolimab. The receptors were sampled from an adult with an advanced solid tumor such as melanoma, head and neck, liver or kidney cancer.

V and J are TRBV10-2 and TRBJ2-7; a possible D gene is TRBD2 (5 bases). V was trimmed by 7 bases and J by 1 base, leaving 26 bases between them. The CDR3 has 18 amino acids. Germline V gives CDR1 WSHSY, CDR2 SAAADI. CDR3 region: CASIQPPTAWTDSYEQYF. In DNA, the CDR3 is TGCGCCAGCATCCAACCTCCGACTGCCTGGACTGATTCCTACGAGCAGTACTTC.

The CDR3: CASSRAGQGVDTGELFF. CDR3 bases: TGCGCCAGCAGCCGAGCTGGACAGGGGGTGGACACCGGGGAGCTGTTTTTT. The gene calls are TRBV4-1 and TRBJ2-2; 10 bases align to TRBD1. Germline CDR1 and CDR2: MGHRA and YSYEKL. V was clipped by 4 bases and J by 3 bases; unmatched bases: 8. The CDR3 is made up of 17 amino acids.

The rearrangement uses TRBV5-1 and TRBJ2-2, with 11 nucleotides matching TRBD2. J lost 0 bases, V lost 4 bases, and 2 bases had no gene match. The CDR3 spans 16 residues. CDR1 is SGHRS and CDR2 is YFSETQ in the germline V gene. This CDR3 is CASSVTSGANTGELFF. In DNA form, the CDR3 reads TGCGCCAGCAGCGTGACTAGCGGGGCGAACACCGGGGAGCTGTTTTTT.

This chain connects TRBV7-9 to TRBJ2-4; D unresolved. V lost 4 bases and J lost 0, with 10 bases in between. This CDR3 comprises 15 residues. Germline CDR1 is SEHNR and CDR2 is FQNEAQ (reference sequence). The CDR3 nucleotides are TGTGCCAGCAGCTCCGATTCTGGAGCCAAAAACATTCAGTACTTC. This gives the protein CASSSDSGAKNIQYF.

The V gene is TRBV19, the J gene TRBJ2-3; D call uncertain. From germline, CDR1 is LNHDA and CDR2 SQIVND (reference sequence). The CDR3 totals 16 residues. V lost 5 bases to trimming and J lost 3 bases, with 18 bases between them. Written as DNA, the CDR3 is TGTGCCAGTAGTCGACGTAATAGTGTCTTGACAGATACGCAGTATTTT. The encoded protein is CASSRRNSVLTDTQYF. Drawing the rest from reference TRBV19 and TRBJ2-3, the complete variable domain is DGGITQSPKYLFRKEGQNVTLSCEQNLNHDAMYWYRQDPGQGLRLIYYSQIVNDFQKGDIAEGYSVSREKKESFPLTVTSAQKNPTAFYLCASSRRNSVLTDTQYFGPGTRLTVL.

V gene TRBV7-9 combines with J gene TRBJ1-2; 7 bases line up with TRBD1. Unmatched junction bases numbered 8, after V lost 1 base and J lost 9 bases. Germline CDR1 reads SEHNR; CDR2 reads FQNEAQ (reference sequence). This CDR3 region has 14 residues. The CDR3 DNA reads as TGTGCCAGCAGCTTAGAGGAGACAGGGAGACGCTACACCTTC. Amino acids: CASSLEETGRRYTF.

This chain connects TRBV11-1 to TRBJ2-3, with 11 positions matching TRBD2. This CDR3 is 17 amino acids long. J lost 4 bases, V lost 3 bases, and 9 bases had no gene match. Germline V CDR1 and CDR2: SGHAT, FQDESV (reference sequence). The CDR3, as DNA: TGTGCCAGCAGCTTTGGGCTAGCGGGGGGCCACGCAGATACGCAGTATTTT. Translated, it gives CASSFGLAGGHADTQYF.

This clone has more than one count but fewer than ten. The chain is built from TRBV30 and TRBJ2-7; D may be TRBD2 (6 bases). Germline V gives CDR1 GTSNPN, CDR2 SVGIG (reference sequence). Trimming removed 3 bases from V and 2 bases from J, with 17 bases in between. There are 15 residues in the CDR3. CDR3 loop: CAWSNPTSFAYEQYF. CDR3 sequence (DNA): TGTGCCTGGAGCAATCCGACTAGTTTTGCCTACGAGCAGTACTTC.

This clone showed up just once. The chain couples TRBV5-5 to TRBJ2-7; perhaps TRBD2 as D (5 bases). The V end was cut by 4 bases, the J end by 7 bases, with 12 bases between. The CDR3 contains 12 residues. Germline V gene lookup returns CDR1 SGHKS and CDR2 YYEKEE (reference sequence). The CDR3 loop reads CASSPPWREQYF. The CDR3 nucleotides read TGTGCCAGCAGCCCCCCCTGGAGGGAGCAGTACTTC.

The V call is TRBV7-8, the J call TRBJ1-5; 9 nucleotides align to TRBD1. The CDR3 is made up of 17 amino acids. The V gene's germline CDR1 is SGHVS and CDR2 FQNEAQ. V shed 4 bases and J 1 base; nucleotides not matched to a gene: 8. CDR3 region: CASSWGWDRVSNQPQHF. CDR3 in DNA: TGTGCCAGCAGCTGGGGTTGGGACAGGGTAAGCAATCAGCCCCAGCATTTT.

The V call is TRBV7-2, the J call TRBJ2-1; 9 bases match TRBD1. V lost 5 bases and J lost 3; bases outside the gene matches: 14. Germline CDR1 reads SGHTA; CDR2 reads FQGNSA. The CDR3 has 18 residues. CDR3 nucleotide sequence: TGTGCCAGCAGCCCTAGGGGGGCGGGGACAGGGAGCTACAATGAGCAGTTCTTC. Translated, it gives CASSPRGAGTGSYNEQFF.

The chain links TRBV4-3 to TRBJ2-5, with 10 bases identical to TRBD2. Trimming at V came to 1 base and at J to 2 bases, leaving 4 bases not matched to a gene. There are 16 residues in the CDR3. From germline, CDR1 is LGHNA and CDR2 YSLEER. CDR3 amino acids: CASSQGLAGAQETQYF. The DNA for the CDR3 is TGCGCCAGCAGCCAAGGCCTAGCGGGGGCTCAAGAGACCCAGTACTTC.

This chain uses TRBV28 with TRBJ2-3; D is unresolved. V lost 6 bases and J lost 3, with 16 bases in between. The CDR3 totals 15 residues. From germline, CDR1 is MDHEN and CDR2 SYDVKM. The CDR3 loop is CASRPDGVGTDTQYF. The CDR3 nucleotides are TGTGCCAGCAGGCCTGATGGCGTGGGAACAGATACGCAGTATTTT.

In this sample, this clone turned up a few times. The V call is TRBV27, the J call TRBJ2-1, with D uncertain. CDR3 length: 14 residues. Germline lookup yields CDR1 MNHEY and CDR2 SMNVEV (reference sequence). The germline V and J ends were trimmed by 5 bases and 2 bases, with 10 bases remaining between them. The CDR3: CASSGQNTYNEQFF. The CDR3 DNA reads as TGTGCCAGCAGTGGCCAGAATACCTACAATGAGCAGTTCTTC.

The CDR3 is CASLPLTSGRASGEQFF. DNA for the CDR3: TGTGCCAGCCTTCCCTTGACTAGCGGGAGGGCCTCGGGTGAGCAGTTCTTC. J is TRBJ2-1 and V is TRBV27, with 14 bases aligning to TRBD2. Unmatched junction bases numbered 15, after V lost 8 bases and J lost 9 bases. This CDR3 contains 17 residues. Germline assignment: CDR1 MNHEY and CDR2 SMNVEV (reference sequence).